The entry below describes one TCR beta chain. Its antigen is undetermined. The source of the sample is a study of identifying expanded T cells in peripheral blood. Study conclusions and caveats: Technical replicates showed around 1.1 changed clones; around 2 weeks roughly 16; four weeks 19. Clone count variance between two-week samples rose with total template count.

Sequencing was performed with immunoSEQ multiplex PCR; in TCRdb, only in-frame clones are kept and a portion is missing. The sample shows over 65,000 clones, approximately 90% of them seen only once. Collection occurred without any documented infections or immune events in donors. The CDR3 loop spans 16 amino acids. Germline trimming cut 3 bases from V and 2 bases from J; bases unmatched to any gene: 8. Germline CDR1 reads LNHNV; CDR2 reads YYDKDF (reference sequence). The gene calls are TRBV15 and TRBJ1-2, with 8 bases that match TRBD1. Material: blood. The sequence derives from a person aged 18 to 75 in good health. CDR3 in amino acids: CATSSPTGGENYGYTF. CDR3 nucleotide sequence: TGTGCCACCAGCAGCCCAACAGGGGGTGAGAACTATGGCTACACCTTC.